This section outlines one T cell receptor (beta chain) sequence together with its context. As for treatment: roughly 20 received Ad26.COV2.S at low or high dose, single or two shots; 5 received placebo; per-sample allocation not given. Repertoires come from day 63 after the first vaccine or placebo injection. These data belong to a study of Ad26.COV2.S vaccination and SARS-CoV-2 variants. The method was immunoSEQ multiplex PCR; TCRdb's version includes in-frame clones alone and lacks a portion of them. The repertoire has roughly 510,000 clones, 87% of them found once; the top ten carry over 10%. This CDR3 region has 11 residues. Trimming shortened V by 3 bases and J by 10 bases, and 10 bases separated the two germline ends. Germline V lookup: CDR1 GTSNPN, CDR2 SVGIG (reference sequence).

The sample here was peripheral blood, taken in a trial of Ad26.COV2.S vaccine versus placebo. This chain joins TRBV30 and TRBJ2-1; D gene unclear. The TCR originated in a person aged 18 to 65 who received the Ad26.COV2.S COVID-19 vaccine or a placebo. For the CDR3, the DNA is TGTGCCTGGAGAATGGGCTGGGAGCAGTTCTTC. This encodes CAWRMGWEQFF. The variable domain in full, completed from reference TRBV30 and TRBJ2-1, reads SQTIHQWPATLVQPVGSPLSLECTVEGTSNPNLYWYRQAAGRGLQLLFYSVGIGQISSEVPQNLSASRPQDRQFILSSKKLLLSDSGFYLCAWRMGWEQFFGPGTRLTVL.